The clone carrying this T cell receptor beta chain showed up just a few times. Antigen: not known. The sample is drawn from a study of blood T cells in healthy people across ages. Findings and limits, study-wide: Diversity figures based on one million T cells were deemed too low.

The CDR3 is 16 residues long. V was pared by 5 bases and J by 6 bases, with 12 bases of the junction left unmatched. Germline values: CDR1 SGHVS, CDR2 FQNEAQ. Using a J-beta primer mix together with a sample-barcoded 5' primer, a second PCR was run for about 6 to 12 cycles. Each CDR3 protein is one row after TCRdb ran MiXCR on the 5' RACE reads. The table records nearly 800,000 distinct CDR3 sequences, 25% of them present only once. Another study also made use of these data, one on T cells of mothers and their children.

The chain is built from TRBV7-8 and TRBJ2-3; TRBD2 matches 9 bases. This receptor was obtained from a boy aged 5-17 years in good health. Sequenced: blood. CDR3 nucleotides: TGTGCCAGCAGCCTCGAGGAGCGGGGGGTTGGTGATACGCAGTATTTT. This codes for CASSLEERGVGDTQYF.